Here is one T cell receptor beta chain with its context. The germline V gene has CDR1 SGHAT and CDR2 FQNNGV. CDR3 length: 18 residues. V was clipped by 1 base and J by 5 bases; unmatched bases: 15. The sample is drawn from a study of blood T cell repertoires in COVID-19. Repertoires were generated with immunoSEQ multiplex PCR, while TCRdb's copy carries only in-frame clones and drops some. The repertoire has roughly 150,000 clones, around 87% of them found once; the top ten carry roughly an eighth. This chain connects TRBV11-2 to TRBJ2-5; 8 bases map to TRBD1. The sequenced sample was peripheral blood. The source of this sequence is a man younger than 35 with COVID-19, enrolled during active disease. The CDR3 loop is CASSLGSRSQGAGETQYF. CDR3 coding DNA: TGTGCCAGCAGCTTAGGGAGCCGATCCCAGGGGGCGGGGGAGACCCAGTACTTC.